This TCR beta chain was captured in a study of Ad26.COV2.S vaccination and SARS-CoV-2 variants. Study in general: Dosing was one shot or two shots 56 days apart.

V was trimmed by 6 bases and J by 1 base, leaving 10 bases between them. The length of the CDR3 is 13 residues. From germline, CDR1 is MNHEY and CDR2 SMNVEV (reference sequence). Treatment specified: some 19 received Ad26.COV2.S at low or high dose, single or two shots; about 5 received placebo; per-sample allocation not given. Material that was analyzed had been drawn on day 63 after the first vaccine or placebo injection. Spike of the Wuhan-strain SARS-CoV-2 was expressed by an Ad26 vector, which formed the vaccine. The method was immunoSEQ multiplex PCR; TCRdb's version includes in-frame clones alone and lacks a portion of them. The top ten clones hold roughly 4% of a sample with some 420,000 clones, around nine tenths of them seen once. Points on this clone: Its antigen remains unidentified.

General study findings and limits: After vaccination, reports described spike-specific CD8+ and CD4+ T cell responses as showing substantial breadth. Spike-specific TCR breadth in vaccine recipients exceeded that seen in placebo recipients.

The sample here was peripheral blood, taken in a trial of Ad26.COV2.S vaccine versus placebo. This clonotype was obtained from a person between 18 and 59 years old who received the Ad26.COV2.S COVID-19 vaccine or a placebo. V usage is TRBV27 and J usage is TRBJ2-7; D may be TRBD1 or TRBD2 (5 bases each). CDR3 DNA: TGTGCCAGCAGAGGGGACGGTTCCTACGAGCAGTACTTC. This sequence encodes CASRGDGSYEQYF.